The entry that follows covers one TCR beta chain sequence. Its cognate antigen has yet to be identified. No much larger clone is present one base from it, and per-base qualities are unavailable. Stable Graves' hyperthyroidism was defined as no progression to ophthalmopathy during 18 months of follow-up. Hyperthyroidism patients were newly diagnosed, had a disease duration of under 2 months, and were aged 18 to 65 years. The study excluded patients with uncontrolled infections, other autoimmune diseases, pregnancy or lactation. Diagnoses were based on clinical symptoms, serum thyroxine and TRAb, thyroid ultrasound and orbital computed tomography. Trizol reagent was used to extract total RNA, and RNA quality was then checked on an Agilent 2100 Bioanalyzer. This record belongs to a study of T cells in Graves' hyperthyroidism and ophthalmopathy (dated by TCRdb to between 2018 and 2021). Turning to the overall study: To identify TCR V-J signatures that set the groups apart, the researchers used a discovery cohort of roughly 100 patients, made up of 40 to 45 with Graves' ophthalmopathy and some 58 with stable Graves' hyperthyroidism. Prospective prediction of ophthalmopathy was tested in an independent validation cohort consisting of 18 to 20 hyperthyroidism patients and 15 to 17 patients who later progressed to ophthalmopathy. For training and testing, the approximately 92 patients in the discovery cohort were randomly divided in a 7:3 ratio. In about 6 Graves' hyperthyroidism patients, the study also compared T-cell repertoires from thyroid tissue with T-cell repertoires from blood. After sampling, hyperthyroidism patients received methimazole starting at 30 mg daily, and ophthalmopathy patients received high-dose intravenous methylprednisolone. According to the paper, TCR Vbeta CDR3 sequencing was carried out on over 130 peripheral blood samples, which came from approximately 41 ophthalmopathy, under 80 hyperthyroidism and roughly 17 progressor patients.

Amplification of TCR beta CDR3 regions was carried out from RNA transcripts. The TCR CDR3 was subjected to a first round of RT-PCR using the HTBI primer set and the Qiagen OneStep RT-PCR kit. Libraries were constructed in a second round of multiplex PCR, after which size selection and purification were carried out. Sequencing of the libraries was done on an Illumina HiSeq2000 using paired-end 100 bp reads. Under the source paper's analysis protocol: SOAPnuke was used to process the raw data, with reads discarded if the reads contained adapters or uncalled bases, had a mean Phred below 15, or lacked an exact constant-primer or identifier match. COPE v1.2.5 was used to merge the high-quality paired reads, and each unique nucleotide sequence was defined as a clonotype. MiTCR v1.1 was used to align clonotypes to the IMGT TRBV, TRBD and TRBJ reference segments. Only V-J combinations with frequency above 0.0001, covering 98% to 99.2% of repertoires, were analysed. A TCS score was defined as the ratio between F50 (clonal expansion) and ExV (chaos), using BLOSUM62-based TCRdist between CDR3 peptides within each V-J. Welch's t-statistics and random forest reduced 514 V-J features to under 15, which were used in a naive Bayes classifier (R e1071). The similarity between thyroid and blood repertoires was quantified using the Morisita-Horn index. TCRdb passed the public sequencing reads through fastp at Q25 and MiXCR, retaining productive beta sequences. Each entry is one CDR3 protein sequence, shown with its most common DNA and genes. In this record, the V and J calls reflect TCRdb's handling and not the investigators' own analysis. Within this sample are a few hundred thousand distinct CDR3 sequences, with around 42% of them counted one time only. The ten largest clones represent around 8% of the sample.

Here is what the overall study found, with its caveats: Sample size was not statistically predetermined, and blinding of investigators to group allocation was not performed. In validation, the model predicted progression to ophthalmopathy with 55% to 71% sensitivity and approximately 74% specificity, a median of approximately 6.5 months before onset. Most expanded thyroid clonotypes (frequency above 0.001) were also detected in blood, a finding suggesting that blood repertoires may reflect thyroid immune responses. A 13 V-J signature model separated ophthalmopathy from stable hyperthyroidism, with around 90% sensitivity and around 84% specificity in cross-validation and 80%/75% in testing.

From its cysteine to its phenylalanine, the CDR3 spans 17 amino acids. Only CDR3 DNA remains: 51 bases, in frame from the first base. Trimmed from V: 2 bases; trimmed from J: 2 bases; junction bases lacking a gene match: 11. In the germline V gene, CDR1 corresponds to SQVTM and CDR2 to ANQGSEA. Input material: peripheral blood or thyroid tissue (not recorded which). The chain employs TRBV29-1 and TRBJ2-3, with 9 junctional bases fitting TRBD2. The receptor's source is a woman under 30 with Graves' hyperthyroidism. In nucleotide form, the sequence is TGCAGCGTTGAAACCTGGACTAGCGCGAGTATCACAGATACGCAGTATTTT. Translation gives CSVETWTSASITDTQYF.